This T cell receptor beta chain is drawn from a study of beta chain features in type 1 diabetes. On the study more broadly: No patient-donor differences in age, gender, total cells or subset yield. Examined across all samples were 90 million to 130 million sorted cells. Study-wide findings and caveats: HLA effects on TCRB rearrangement stayed unresolved here. Within patients, naive, central memory and Treg TCRB repertoires seemed more similar than within healthy donors. Across all four CD4+ subsets, people with type 1 diabetes showed modestly shorter TCRB CDR3s.

This clone was counted only a few times. The target antigen is unknown. Trimming took off 0 bases at V and 8 bases at J, with 11 bases between the two ends. Germline V gene lookup returns CDR1 GTSNPN and CDR2 SVGIG (reference sequence). The CDR3 contains 13 residues. As every portion of the isolated RNA was reverse transcribed, the sequencing read expressed TCRB transcripts. The method was immunoSEQ multiplex PCR; TCRdb's version includes in-frame clones alone and lacks a portion of them. The sample includes approximately 260,000 clones, roughly 24% of them seen just once. The chain couples TRBV30 to TRBJ2-1; no clear D. The receptor was isolated from a woman in her thirties with type 1 diabetes. The sample consisted of naive CD4+ T cells from blood. The CDR3 sequence is CAWSVQPQDEQFF. The CDR3 DNA is TGTGCCTGGAGTGTACAACCCCAGGATGAGCAGTTCTTC.